Listed below are T cell receptor beta chains from one sample, sequenced in a study of T cell responses to AZD1222 COVID-19 vaccine. TCRdb's table, derived via immunoSEQ multiplex PCR, lists solely in-frame clones and lacks some. This sample carries 90,000 to 120,000 clones, roughly 87% of them seen once, and the ten largest clones take roughly 5%. This sample comprised peripheral blood, obtained 28 days after the second AZD1222 dose. The receptor source for this set is an adult who received the AZD1222 COVID-19 vaccine. CDR3s include the opening cysteine and the closing phenylalanine or tryptophan. The order of the fields is clone size, D gene, J gene, V gene, CDR3 protein, CDR3 DNA. D genes are given only for firm matches. Expanded clones are given a class, and other clones once, few, many or no size at all.

size: .; D: .; J: TRBJ1-4; V: TRBV3-1/TRBV3-2; CDR3: CASSRETGWDEKLFF; DNA: TGTGCCAGCAGCCGAGAGACAGGCTGGGATGAAAAACTGTTTTTT
size: .; D: TRBD1; J: TRBJ2-3; V: TRBV6-2/TRBV6-3; CDR3: CASSNDRGSSTDTQYF; DNA: TGTGCCAGCAGTAACGACAGGGGCAGTAGCACAGATACGCAGTATTTT
size: .; D: .; J: TRBJ1-1; V: TRBV6-2/TRBV6-3; CDR3: CASSYISEAFF; DNA: TGTGCCAGCAGTTACATTTCTGAAGCTTTCTTT
size: .; D: .; J: TRBJ1-1; V: TRBV7-9; CDR3: CASSLGGLEAFF; DNA: TGTGCCAGCAGCTTAGGGGGGTTAGAAGCTTTCTTT
size: once; D: TRBD1; J: TRBJ1-4; V: TRBV7-2; CDR3: CASSPFAGQGSEKLFF; DNA: TGTGCCAGCAGCCCATTTGCCGGACAGGGGAGCGAAAAACTGTTTTTT
size: .; D: TRBD1; J: TRBJ1-6; V: TRBV7-9; CDR3: CASSHGQGFSPLHF; DNA: TGTGCCAGCAGCCACGGACAGGGCTTTTCACCCCTCCACTTT
size: .; D: .; J: TRBJ2-1; V: TRBV30; CDR3: CAWSVKWDEQFF; DNA: TGTGCCTGGAGTGTGAAGTGGGATGAGCAGTTCTTC
size: .; D: .; J: TRBJ1-3; V: TRBV4-3; CDR3: CASSQGTLNSGNTIYF; DNA: TGCGCCAGCAGCCAAGGGACCCTGAACTCCGGAAACACCATATATTTT
size: few; D: TRBD1; J: TRBJ1-5; V: TRBV3-1/TRBV3-2; CDR3: CASSQGGQTSNQPQHF; DNA: TGTGCCAGCAGCCAAGGGGGACAGACTAGCAATCAGCCCCAGCATTTT
size: .; D: TRBD1; J: TRBJ1-2; V: TRBV7-9; CDR3: CASSPLGTGGANYGYTF; DNA: TGTGCCAGCAGCCCCCTGGGGACAGGGGGGGCTAACTATGGCTACACCTTC
size: .; D: TRBD1; J: TRBJ2-7; V: TRBV28; CDR3: CASTGTGMFDEQYF; DNA: TGTGCCAGCACGGGGACAGGGATGTTCGACGAGCAGTACTTC
size: .; D: TRBD1; J: TRBJ2-5; V: TRBV18; CDR3: CASSPAGTGRGETQYF; DNA: TGTGCCAGCTCACCAGCAGGGACAGGGAGGGGAGAGACCCAGTACTTC
size: .; D: .; J: TRBJ2-5; V: TRBV19; CDR3: CASSAEQGEGTQYF; DNA: TGTGCCAGTAGCGCCGAACAGGGAGAGGGGACCCAGTACTTC
size: .; D: TRBD1; J: TRBJ1-1; V: TRBV9; CDR3: CASSVGQGQNTEAFF; DNA: TGTGCCAGCAGCGTCGGACAGGGACAGAACACTGAAGCTTTCTTT
size: once; D: .; J: TRBJ2-7; V: TRBV20-1; CDR3: CSARIRDTQYF; DNA: TGCAGTGCTAGAATTAGGGACACTCAGTACTTC
size: .; D: .; J: TRBJ1-2; V: TRBV2; CDR3: CASSGTSSITGYTF; DNA: TGTGCCAGCTCCGGGACATCTTCCATAACCGGCTACACCTTC
size: once; D: TRBD2; J: TRBJ2-1; V: TRBV27; CDR3: CASSLTSGNYNEQFF; DNA: TGTGCCAGCAGTCTGACTAGCGGAAACTACAATGAGCAGTTCTTC
size: .; D: .; J: TRBJ1-2; V: TRBV6-1; CDR3: CASSEWGGSNYGYTF; DNA: TGTGCCAGCAGTGAATGGGGGGGGAGTAACTATGGCTACACCTTC
size: .; D: .; J: TRBJ1-5; V: TRBV7-6; CDR3: CASSQEVSNQPQHF; DNA: TGTGCCAGCAGTCAGGAGGTGAGCAATCAGCCCCAGCATTTT
size: .; D: .; J: TRBJ2-2; V: TRBV18; CDR3: CASSGGFGTGELFF; DNA: TGTGCCAGCTCCGGGGGTTTCGGCACCGGGGAGCTGTTTTTT
size: .; D: TRBD1; J: TRBJ1-6; V: TRBV2; CDR3: CASSTGTGYSPLHF; DNA: TGTGCCAGCAGTACCGGGACAGGGTATTCACCCCTCCACTTT
size: .; D: TRBD1; J: TRBJ1-2; V: TRBV2; CDR3: CASSPAGQGASYGYTF; DNA: TGTGCCAGCAGTCCGGCCGGACAGGGGGCGTCCTATGGCTACACCTTC